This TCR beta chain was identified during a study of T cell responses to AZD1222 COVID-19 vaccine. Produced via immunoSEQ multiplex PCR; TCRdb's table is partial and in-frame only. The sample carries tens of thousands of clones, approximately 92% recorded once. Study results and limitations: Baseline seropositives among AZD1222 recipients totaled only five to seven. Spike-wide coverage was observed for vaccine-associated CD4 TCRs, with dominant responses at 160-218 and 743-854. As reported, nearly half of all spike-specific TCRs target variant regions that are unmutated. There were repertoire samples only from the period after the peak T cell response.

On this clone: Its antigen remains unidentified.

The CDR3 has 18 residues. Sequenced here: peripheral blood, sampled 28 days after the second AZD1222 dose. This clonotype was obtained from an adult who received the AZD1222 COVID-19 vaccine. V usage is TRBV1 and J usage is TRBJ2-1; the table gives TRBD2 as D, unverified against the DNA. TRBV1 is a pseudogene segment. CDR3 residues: CTSSQDVLAAPSYNEQFF. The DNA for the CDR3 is TGCACCAGCAGCCAAGATGTCCTAGCGGCGCCCTCCTACAATGAGCAGTTCTTC.